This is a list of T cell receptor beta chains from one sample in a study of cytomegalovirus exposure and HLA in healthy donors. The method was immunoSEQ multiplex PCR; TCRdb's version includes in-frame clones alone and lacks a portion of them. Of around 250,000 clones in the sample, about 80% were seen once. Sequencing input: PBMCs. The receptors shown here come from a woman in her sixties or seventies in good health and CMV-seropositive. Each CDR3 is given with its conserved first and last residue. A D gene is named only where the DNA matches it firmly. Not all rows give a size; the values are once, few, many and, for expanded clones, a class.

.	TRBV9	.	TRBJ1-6	TGTGCCAGCAGCGTGCTGCAGTCAGGGTCACCCCTCCACTTT	CASSVLQSGSPLHF
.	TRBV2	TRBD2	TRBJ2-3	TGTGCCAGCAGTGAAGCTAGCGGGTTCACAGATACGCAGTATTTT	CASSEASGFTDTQYF
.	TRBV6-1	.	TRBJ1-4	TGTGCCAGCAGTGACCCTAAACAGGGAGAAGGGAAAAAACTGTTTTTT	CASSDPKQGEGKKLFF
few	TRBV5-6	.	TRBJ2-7	TGTGCCAGCAGCTTTGGGGGGATTACCTACGAGCAGTACTTC	CASSFGGITYEQYF
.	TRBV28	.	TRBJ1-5	TGTGCCGGGGGGGGCACCCTAAATCAGCCCCAGCATTTT	CAGGGTLNQPQHF
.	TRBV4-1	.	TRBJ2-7	TGCGCCAGCAGCCAAGAAATAGCATTCTCCTACGAGCAGTACTTC	CASSQEIAFSYEQYF
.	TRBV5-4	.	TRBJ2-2	TGTGCCAGCAGCTGGCAGACAGTCGGCGGGGAGCTGTTTTTT	CASSWQTVGGELFF
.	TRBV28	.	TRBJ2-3	TGTGCCAGCAGTTTATCCCAAGATACGCAGTATTTT	CASSLSQDTQYF
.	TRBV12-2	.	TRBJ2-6	.	CASRFWAAGANVLTF
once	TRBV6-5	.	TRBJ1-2	TGTGCCAGCAGTTACTCGTCAGGGTCCTACTATGGCTACACCTTC	CASSYSSGSYYGYTF
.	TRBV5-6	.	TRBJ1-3	TGTGCCAGCAGCTTGAGGGGCGTAAGGAGCTCTGGAAACACCATATATTTT	CASSLRGVRSSGNTIYF
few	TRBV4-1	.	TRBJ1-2	TGCGCCAGCAGCCAACCAGGGCTGAACTATGGCTACACCTTC	CASSQPGLNYGYTF
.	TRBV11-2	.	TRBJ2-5	TGTGCCAGCAGCTTAGATATAACGGGAAGGGCCGGTAGAGAGACCCAGTACTTC	CASSLDITGRAGRETQYF
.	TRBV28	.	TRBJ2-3	TGTGCCAGCAGCCCACCGACCGGGGGAGATACGCAGTATTTT	CASSPPTGGDTQYF
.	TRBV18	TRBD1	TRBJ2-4	TGTGCCAGCTCACAAGGGGGCCTCACTCCCTTGGCCAAAAACATTCAGTACTTC	CASSQGGLTPLAKNIQYF
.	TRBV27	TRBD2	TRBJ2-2	TGTGCCAGCACCCAGACGGGAGGTCCCGGGGAGCTGTTTTTT	CASTQTGGPGELFF
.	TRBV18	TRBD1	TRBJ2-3	TGTGCCAGCTCACTAAATTCCGGGACAGGGATTGATACGCAGTATTTT	CASSLNSGTGIDTQYF
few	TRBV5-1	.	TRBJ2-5	TGCGCCAGCAGCTTCGCCCCAACCGGGGACCAAGAGACCCAGTACTTC	CASSFAPTGDQETQYF
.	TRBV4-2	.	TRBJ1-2	TGTGCCAGCAGCCAAGAGAGGCTACAGGGTGATGGCTACACCTTC	CASSQERLQGDGYTF
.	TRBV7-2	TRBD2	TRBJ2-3	TGTGCCAGCAGCCGTCGGCGGGAGGGCACAGATACGCAGTATTTT	CASSRRREGTDTQYF
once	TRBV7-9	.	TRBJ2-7	TGTGCCAGCAGCCTTCCCCGAGGCGAGCAGTACTTC	CASSLPRGEQYF
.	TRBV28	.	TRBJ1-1	TGTGCCAGCAGCCCGCGTGGGGGCTATGGGAACACTGAAGCTTTCTTT	CASSPRGGYGNTEAFF
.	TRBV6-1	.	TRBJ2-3	TGTGCCAGCAGTGAAGCGGGGGCGGGAGCTTCTACAGATACGCAGTATTTT	CASSEAGAGASTDTQYF
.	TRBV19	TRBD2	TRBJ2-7	TGTGCCAGTAGTATGCGGGGACTAGCGGTTTACGAGCAGTACTTC	CASSMRGLAVYEQYF
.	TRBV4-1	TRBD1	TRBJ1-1	TGCGCCAGCAGCCAAAGCGACAGGGGCACTGAAGCTTTCTTT	CASSQSDRGTEAFF
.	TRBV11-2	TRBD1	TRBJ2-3	TGTGCCAGCAGAAGACAGGGATCCACAGATACGCAGTATTTT	CASRRQGSTDTQYF
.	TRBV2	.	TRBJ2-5	TGTGCCAGCAAGGGGGACGTCCCCCTGGGGGACTTC	CASKGDVPLGDF
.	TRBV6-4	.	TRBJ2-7	TGTGCCAGCAGTGACTCTGGGGGGAAGCAGTACTTC	CASSDSGGKQYF
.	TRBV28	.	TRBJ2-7	TGTGCCAGCAGACAGGGAGCCTACGAGCAGTACTTC	CASRQGAYEQYF
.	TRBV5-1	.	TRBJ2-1	TGCGCCAGCAGTCTTAACAATGAGCAGTTCTTC	CASSLNNEQFF
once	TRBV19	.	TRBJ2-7	TGTGCCAGTAGTTCCACAGGGTACTACGAGCAGTACTTC	CASSSTGYYEQYF
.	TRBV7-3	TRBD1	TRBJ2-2	TGTGCCAGCAGCTCGGGACAGTCTACCGGGGAGCTGTTTTTT	CASSSGQSTGELFF
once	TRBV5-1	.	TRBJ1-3	TGCGCCAGCAGCTTGTCAGGACAGTCCTCTGGAAACACCATATATTTT	CASSLSGQSSGNTIYF
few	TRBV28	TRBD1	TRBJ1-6	TGTGCCAGCATCCCCGAGACAGGGATAAGATCACCCCTCCACTTT	CASIPETGIRSPLHF
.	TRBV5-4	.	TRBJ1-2	TGTGCCAGCAGGGCGGGGGCAGGACGGGATGGCTACACCTTC	CASRAGAGRDGYTF
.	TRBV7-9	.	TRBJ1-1	TGTTCCGGCTTTTCCGGGGAGGAGATTGAAGCTTTCTTT	CSGFSGEEIEAFF
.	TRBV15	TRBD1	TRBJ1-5	TGTGCCACCAGCCCCGGACAGGGACGCAATCAGCCCCAGCATTTT	CATSPGQGRNQPQHF
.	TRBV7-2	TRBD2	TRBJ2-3	TGTGCCAGCACCCCTATAGCGGGAGGCCTAAGCACAGATACGCAGTATTTT	CASTPIAGGLSTDTQYF
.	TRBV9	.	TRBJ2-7	TGTGCCAGCAGCGCCGGACTAAAAACCTACGAGCAGTACTTC	CASSAGLKTYEQYF
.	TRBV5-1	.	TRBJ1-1	TGCGCCAGCAGCACGGGTACCATGAACACTGAAGCTTTCTTT	CASSTGTMNTEAFF
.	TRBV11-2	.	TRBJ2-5	TGTGCCAGCAGCCGCGGTAGGGAGTGGGAGACCCAGTACTTC	CASSRGREWETQYF
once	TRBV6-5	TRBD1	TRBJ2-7	TGTGCCAGCAGACCGGGACAGGGTACCTACGAGCAGTACTTC	CASRPGQGTYEQYF
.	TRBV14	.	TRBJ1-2	TGTGCCAGCAGCTCCCTCCGGAGGAACTATGGCTACACCTTC	CASSSLRRNYGYTF
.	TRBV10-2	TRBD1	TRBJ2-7	TGCGCCACCCTGGGACAGACCGCCTACGAGCAGTACTTC	CATLGQTAYEQYF
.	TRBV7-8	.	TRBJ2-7	TGTGCCAGCAGTCCCCTTTTGGGGAGCTCCTACGAGCAGTACTTC	CASSPLLGSSYEQYF